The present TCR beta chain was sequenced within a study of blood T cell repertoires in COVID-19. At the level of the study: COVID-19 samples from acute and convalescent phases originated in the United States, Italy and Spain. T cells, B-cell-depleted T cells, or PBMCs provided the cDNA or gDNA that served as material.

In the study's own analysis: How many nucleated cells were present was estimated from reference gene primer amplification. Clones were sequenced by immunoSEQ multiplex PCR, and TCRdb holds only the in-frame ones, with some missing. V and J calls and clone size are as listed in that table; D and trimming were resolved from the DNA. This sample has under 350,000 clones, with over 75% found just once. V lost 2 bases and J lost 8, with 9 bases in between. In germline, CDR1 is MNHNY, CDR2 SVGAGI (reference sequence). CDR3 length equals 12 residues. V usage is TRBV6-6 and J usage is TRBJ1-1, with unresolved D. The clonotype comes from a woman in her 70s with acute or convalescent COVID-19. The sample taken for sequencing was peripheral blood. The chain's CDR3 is CASSYEGREAFF. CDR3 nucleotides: TGTGCCAGCAGTTACGAAGGCAGGGAAGCTTTCTTT.